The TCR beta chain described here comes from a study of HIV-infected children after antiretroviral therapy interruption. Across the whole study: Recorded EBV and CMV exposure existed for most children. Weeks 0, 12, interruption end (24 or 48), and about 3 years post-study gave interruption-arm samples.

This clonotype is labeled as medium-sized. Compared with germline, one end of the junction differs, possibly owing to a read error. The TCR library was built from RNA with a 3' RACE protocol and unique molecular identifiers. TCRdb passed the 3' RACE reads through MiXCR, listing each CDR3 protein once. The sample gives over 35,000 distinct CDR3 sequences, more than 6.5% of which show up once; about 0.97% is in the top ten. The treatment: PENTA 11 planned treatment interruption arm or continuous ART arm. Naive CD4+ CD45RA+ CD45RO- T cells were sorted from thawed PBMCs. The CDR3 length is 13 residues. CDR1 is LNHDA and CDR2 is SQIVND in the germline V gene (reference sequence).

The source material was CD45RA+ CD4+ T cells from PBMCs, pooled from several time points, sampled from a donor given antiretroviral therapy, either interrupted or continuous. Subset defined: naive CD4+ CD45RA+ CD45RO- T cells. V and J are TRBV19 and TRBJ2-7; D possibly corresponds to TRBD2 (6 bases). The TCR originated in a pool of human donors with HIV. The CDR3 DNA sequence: TGTGCCAGCAGTATAGGGACTGGGTATGAACAGTACTTC. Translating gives CASSIGTGYEQYF.